This T cell receptor beta chain was found in a study of T cells in narcolepsy. This CDR3 is built from 15 residues. From germline, CDR1 is SGDLS and CDR2 YYNGEE. The V gene lost 0 bases and the J gene lost 4 bases, with 10 bases spanning the gap. The assay was immunoSEQ multiplex PCR, and TCRdb's table has in-frame clones only and misses some. The sample has approximately 30,000 clones, 80% seen once. The receptor was derived from a human donor in good health. The sequenced sample consisted of memory (CD45RA-) CD4+ T cells from blood. This sequence joins TRBV9 and TRBJ2-2; D is possibly TRBD1 (5 bases). Here the CDR3 reads CASSVEGPGTGELFF. The CDR3 bases are TGTGCCAGCAGCGTAGAGGGGCCTGGCACCGGGGAGCTGTTTTTT.